This T cell receptor beta chain was captured by sequencing in a study of regulatory T cells in long-lasting Graves disease. Regarding time point: newly diagnosed GD, antithyroid drugs for less than 3 months. Following extraction of RNA from PBMCs, that RNA was used to make the TCR library. This clonotype was found a few times. HTBI primers from iRepertoire and Arm-PCR of CDR3 regions yielded the TCR beta libraries. TCRdb independently ran MiXCR on the multiplex PCR reads; one entry per CDR3 protein. The table has about 620,000 distinct CDR3 sequences, 15% to 20% seen once. Trimming shortened V by 5 bases and J by 0 bases, and 14 bases separated the two germline ends. There are 16 residues in the CDR3. Per the germline V gene, CDR1 is SGDLS and CDR2 is YYNGEE. This sample also appeared in a second study, on T cells in Graves' hyperthyroidism and ophthalmopathy. That paper states: Graves' hyperthyroidism is called stable when ophthalmopathy does not progress within 18 months. Initially, a first-round RT-PCR of the TCR CDR3 employed the HTBI primer set.

This clonotype originated in a woman aged 25 to 39 with Graves disease. This rearrangement joins TRBV9 to TRBJ2-2, with a tentative D call TRBD1 (5 bases). The sample consisted of peripheral blood mononuclear cells (PBMCs), taken at new diagnosis, from a patient treated with antithyroid drugs. The CDR3 DNA reads TGTGCCAGCAGTCAGCAGGGTGCCGCGAACACCGGGGAGCTGTTTTTT. This codes for CASSQQGAANTGELFF.